This T cell receptor beta chain was identified during a study of blood T cell repertoires in COVID-19. Study-wide context: The United States, Italy and Spain were the sources of the acute and convalescent COVID-19 samples. In each case, the material was cDNA or gDNA derived from T cells, B-cell-depleted T cells, or PBMCs.

Original processing notes: Estimation of nucleated cell counts relied on the amplification of reference gene primers. Repertoires were generated with immunoSEQ multiplex PCR, while TCRdb's copy carries only in-frame clones and drops some. Clone size and the V and J calls come from that table; the DNA yielded D and trimming. The table includes about 16,000 clones, around nine tenths detected once. V dropped 4 bases and J dropped 3; count of bases not matched to a gene: 8. This CDR3 region has 16 residues. Germline CDR1 MNHEY, CDR2 SMNVEV (reference sequence). J is TRBJ2-5 and V is TRBV27, with 10 nucleotides matching TRBD1. The sequence was obtained from a human donor in a cohort sampled during active COVID-19. Sequencing was carried out using peripheral blood. The CDR3 loop reads CASSSFTGTGEETQYF. The CDR3 nucleotides read TGTGCCAGCAGTTCATTTACCGGGACAGGGGAAGAGACCCAGTACTTC.